What follows describes a single T cell receptor (beta chain). These data come from a study of CD8 T cells in Susac syndrome. Overall study context: Among the sequenced Susac syndrome patients, five or six had active disease while fewer than 10 were in remission.

When the RNA was reverse transcribed, random hexamers were used with an input of about 0.45 to 1 ug. MiXCR, run by TCRdb on the immunoSEQ multiplex PCR reads, gives a single entry per CDR3 protein. The table lists about 100,000 distinct CDR3 sequences, 95% of them singletons. Material for sequencing was CD8+ T cells from PBMCs. This sequence was found in a human donor with Susac syndrome.

DNA of the CDR3: TGTGCCAGCAGCGATACAGTCTCAGGGCCCCAAGAGACCCAGTACTTC. Amino acids: CASSDTVSGPQETQYF. The rearrangement uses TRBV7-9 and TRBJ2-5; maybe TRBD1 (5 bases). The CDR3 contains 16 residues. Trimming removed 5 bases from V and 1 base from J, with 17 bases in between. The germline V gene encodes CDR1 SEHNR and CDR2 FQNEAQ (reference sequence).